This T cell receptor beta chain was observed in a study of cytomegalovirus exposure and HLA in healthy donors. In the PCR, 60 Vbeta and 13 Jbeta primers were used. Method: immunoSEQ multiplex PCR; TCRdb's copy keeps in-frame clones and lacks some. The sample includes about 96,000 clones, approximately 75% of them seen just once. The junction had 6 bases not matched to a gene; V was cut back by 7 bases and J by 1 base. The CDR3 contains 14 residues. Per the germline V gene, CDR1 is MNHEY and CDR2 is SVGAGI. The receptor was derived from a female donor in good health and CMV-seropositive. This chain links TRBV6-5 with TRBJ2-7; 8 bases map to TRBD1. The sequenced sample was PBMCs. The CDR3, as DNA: TGTGCCAGCAATCCGGGACAGGTTTCCTACGAGCAGTACTTC. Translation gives CASNPGQVSYEQYF.